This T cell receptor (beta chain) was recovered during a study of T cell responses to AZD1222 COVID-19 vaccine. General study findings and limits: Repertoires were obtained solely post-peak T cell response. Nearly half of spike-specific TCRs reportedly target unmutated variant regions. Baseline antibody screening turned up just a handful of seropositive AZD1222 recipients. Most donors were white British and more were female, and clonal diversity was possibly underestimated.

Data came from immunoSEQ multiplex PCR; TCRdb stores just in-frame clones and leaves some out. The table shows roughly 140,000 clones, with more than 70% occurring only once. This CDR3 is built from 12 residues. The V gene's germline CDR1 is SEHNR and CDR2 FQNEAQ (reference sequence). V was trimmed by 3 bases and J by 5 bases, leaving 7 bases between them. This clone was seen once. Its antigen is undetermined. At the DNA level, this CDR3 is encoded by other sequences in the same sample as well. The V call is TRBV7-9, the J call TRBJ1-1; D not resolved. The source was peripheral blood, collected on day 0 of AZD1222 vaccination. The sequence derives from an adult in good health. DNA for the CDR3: TGTGCCAGCAGCTTTGGAGATACTGAAGCTTTCTTT. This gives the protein CASSFGDTEAFF.